This T cell receptor beta chain comes out of a study of CD8 T cells in ankylosing spondylitis. With regard to this clonotype: Antigen specificity is unknown.

Germline-derived CDR1 and CDR2 are MGHRA and YSYEKL. J gave up 7 bases and V 1 base, and 16 bases lay outside the gene matches. This CDR3 spans 20 amino acids. TCRdb reprocessed the 5' RACE reads via MiXCR and lists one record per CDR3 protein. The sample carries some 220,000 distinct CDR3 sequences, 10% recorded once. Study conclusions and caveats: There was a TCR beta motif, made of several highly homologous variants, that appeared characteristic of ankylosing spondylitis blood.

The chain couples TRBV4-1 to TRBJ2-1; 13 bases map to TRBD2. The clonotype was recovered from a male donor with ankylosing spondylitis or in good health (not recorded which). Sequenced: blood, either unsorted or a sorted T cell fraction (not recorded which). The CDR3 loop is CASSQVGTGLAGDSRNEQFF. CDR3 DNA sequence: TGCGCCAGCAGCCAAGTCGGAACCGGACTAGCGGGAGACTCCAGGAATGAGCAGTTCTTC.